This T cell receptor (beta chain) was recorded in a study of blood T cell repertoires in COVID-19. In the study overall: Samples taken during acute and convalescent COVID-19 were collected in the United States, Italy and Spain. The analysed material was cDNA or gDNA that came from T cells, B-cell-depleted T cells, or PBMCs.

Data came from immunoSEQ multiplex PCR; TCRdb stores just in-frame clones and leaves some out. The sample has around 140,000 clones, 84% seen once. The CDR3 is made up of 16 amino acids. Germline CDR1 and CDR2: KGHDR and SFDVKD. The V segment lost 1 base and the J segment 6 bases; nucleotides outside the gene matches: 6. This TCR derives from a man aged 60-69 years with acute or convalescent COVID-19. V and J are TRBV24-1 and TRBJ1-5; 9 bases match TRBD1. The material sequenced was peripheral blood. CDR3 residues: CATSDFAQGAFQPQHF. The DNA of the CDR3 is TGTGCCACCAGTGATTTTGCACAGGGGGCCTTTCAGCCCCAGCATTTT.